This is a list of T cell receptor beta chains from one sample in a study of control samples from healthy donors and cancer patients. Clones were read by immunoSEQ multiplex PCR, and TCRdb kept only the in-frame ones, dropping some. The sample lists roughly 160,000 clones, roughly 88% seen once, with roughly 5.3% in the top ten. Source material: blood. The receptors derive from a woman aged 25 to 39 in good health. The CDR3 runs from the conserved cysteine through the conserved F or W. The order of the fields is V gene, J gene, clone size, D gene, CDR3 DNA, CDR3 protein. D genes are given only for firm matches. Size tells how often a clone was seen (once, few, many) or the class of an expanded clone, and some rows leave it out.

V gene: TRBV5-1
J gene: TRBJ2-3
clone size: NA
D gene: NA
CDR3 DNA: TGCGCCAGCAGCTCCAGGGGATCTAGCACAGATACGCAGTATTTT
CDR3 protein: CASSSRGSSTDTQYF

V gene: TRBV7-2
J gene: TRBJ2-1
clone size: NA
D gene: NA
CDR3 DNA: TGTGCCAGCAGCTTAGGAGGAGGGGTTACCTACAATGAGCAGTTCTTC
CDR3 protein: CASSLGGGVTYNEQFF

V gene: TRBV27
J gene: TRBJ2-2
clone size: NA
D gene: TRBD1
CDR3 DNA: TGTGCCAGCAGAAACAGGGGCGGGACCGGGGAGCTGTTTTTT
CDR3 protein: CASRNRGGTGELFF

V gene: TRBV7-8
J gene: TRBJ1-2
clone size: once
D gene: TRBD1
CDR3 DNA: TGTGCCAGCAGCTCCAGGACAGGGGGAAATTTGGTAGCGGGCTACACCTTC
CDR3 protein: CASSSRTGGNLVAGYTF

V gene: TRBV11-2
J gene: TRBJ2-7
clone size: once
D gene: TRBD2
CDR3 DNA: TGTGCCAGCCGTAACTCACTAGCGGGGTACTACGAGCAGTACTTC
CDR3 protein: CASRNSLAGYYEQYF

V gene: TRBV9
J gene: TRBJ2-5
clone size: NA
D gene: NA
CDR3 DNA: TGTGCCAGCAGCGTAGATTCTAGGGGAGAGACCCAGTACTTC
CDR3 protein: CASSVDSRGETQYF

V gene: TRBV7-9
J gene: TRBJ1-2
clone size: NA
D gene: NA
CDR3 DNA: TGTGCCAGCAGCTCGGGACCTTATGGCTACACCTTC
CDR3 protein: CASSSGPYGYTF

V gene: TRBV14
J gene: TRBJ1-3
clone size: NA
D gene: NA
CDR3 DNA: TGTGCCAGCAGCCAAAAACAGGGCTCTGGAAACACCATATATTTT
CDR3 protein: CASSQKQGSGNTIYF

V gene: TRBV6-5
J gene: TRBJ1-2
clone size: NA
D gene: TRBD1
CDR3 DNA: TGTGCCAGCAGTCCTAAACAAGGGGGCAACTATGGCTACACCTTC
CDR3 protein: CASSPKQGGNYGYTF

V gene: TRBV6-2/TRBV6-3
J gene: TRBJ2-1
clone size: NA
D gene: NA
CDR3 DNA: TGTGCCAGCAGTTACCTGGGGGGCTGGGTCACCAATGAGCAGTTCTTC
CDR3 protein: CASSYLGGWVTNEQFF

V gene: TRBV15
J gene: TRBJ2-3
clone size: NA
D gene: NA
CDR3 DNA: TGTGCCACCAGCCGTGGCGGGTCAGATACGCAGTATTTT
CDR3 protein: CATSRGGSDTQYF

V gene: TRBV15
J gene: TRBJ1-2
clone size: NA
D gene: NA
CDR3 DNA: TGTGCCACCAGCAGAGGTGAGGCCCACTATGGCTACACCTTC
CDR3 protein: CATSRGEAHYGYTF

V gene: TRBV30
J gene: TRBJ1-1
clone size: NA
D gene: NA
CDR3 DNA: TGTGCCTGGAGCTCGGGGGGCGGCACTGAAGCTTTCTTT
CDR3 protein: CAWSSGGGTEAFF

V gene: TRBV28
J gene: TRBJ2-1
clone size: NA
D gene: NA
CDR3 DNA: TGTGCCAGCAGTTTGTGGACAAATAGTTTCAATGAGCAGTTCTTC
CDR3 protein: CASSLWTNSFNEQFF

V gene: TRBV7-2
J gene: TRBJ2-2
clone size: NA
D gene: NA
CDR3 DNA: TGTGCCAGCAGCCCCGGGTTGGTGGGGGCCGGGGAGCTGTTTTTT
CDR3 protein: CASSPGLVGAGELFF

V gene: TRBV7-8
J gene: TRBJ2-7
clone size: NA
D gene: TRBD1
CDR3 DNA: TGTGCCAGCAGCTTAGCGCATAACAGGGGCTTTTCCTACGAGCAGTACTTC
CDR3 protein: CASSLAHNRGFSYEQYF

V gene: TRBV7-6
J gene: TRBJ1-1
clone size: NA
D gene: NA
CDR3 DNA: TGTGCCAGCAGCTTTTTATCTGTGGACATCACTGAAGCTTTCTTT
CDR3 protein: CASSFLSVDITEAFF

V gene: TRBV7-9
J gene: TRBJ2-7
clone size: NA
D gene: NA
CDR3 DNA: TGTGCCAGCAGCCCCGAAGGTGACGAGCAGTACTTC
CDR3 protein: CASSPEGDEQYF

V gene: TRBV9
J gene: TRBJ1-2
clone size: NA
D gene: NA
CDR3 DNA: TGTGCCAGCAGCGTAGATCTCGGCGTTAGCCCCTATGGCTACACCTTC
CDR3 protein: CASSVDLGVSPYGYTF

V gene: TRBV9
J gene: TRBJ2-7
clone size: NA
D gene: TRBD1
CDR3 DNA: TGTGCCAGCAGCGCCGGGACAGCTTACGAGCAGTACTTC
CDR3 protein: CASSAGTAYEQYF

V gene: TRBV10-3
J gene: TRBJ2-5
clone size: NA
D gene: TRBD2
CDR3 DNA: TGTGCCATCAGCAGCGGGACTAGCGGTCAAGAGACCCAGTACTTC
CDR3 protein: CAISSGTSGQETQYF

V gene: TRBV6-6
J gene: TRBJ1-6
clone size: NA
D gene: TRBD1
CDR3 DNA: TGTGCCAGTACGAGGGGGCGCGGGTCACCCCTCCACTTT
CDR3 protein: CASTRGRGSPLHF

V gene: TRBV5-1
J gene: TRBJ2-3
clone size: NA
D gene: NA
CDR3 DNA: TGCGCCAGCACCGGACGGGGATATATCACAGATACGCAGTATTTT
CDR3 protein: CASTGRGYITDTQYF

V gene: TRBV7-2
J gene: TRBJ2-1
clone size: NA
D gene: TRBD2
CDR3 DNA: TGTGCCAGCAGCCCCCGACGATTTGCTAGCGGGAGTCGAAATGAGCAGTTCTTC
CDR3 protein: CASSPRRFASGSRNEQFF

V gene: TRBV2
J gene: TRBJ1-1
clone size: few
D gene: NA
CDR3 DNA: TGTGCCAGCATGACATTTAGGAACACTGAAGCTTTCTTT
CDR3 protein: CASMTFRNTEAFF

V gene: TRBV28
J gene: TRBJ2-5
clone size: NA
D gene: TRBD2
CDR3 DNA: TGTGCCAGCATGACGGGAGGCTTCCAAGAGACCCAGTACTTC
CDR3 protein: CASMTGGFQETQYF

V gene: TRBV18
J gene: TRBJ1-2
clone size: NA
D gene: NA
CDR3 DNA: TGTGCCAGCTCACCGAGTACAGGGCCTGGCTACACCTTC
CDR3 protein: CASSPSTGPGYTF

V gene: TRBV27
J gene: TRBJ1-2
clone size: NA
D gene: NA
CDR3 DNA: TGTGCCAGCAGCCCACAGGGACCCTATGGCTACACCTTC
CDR3 protein: CASSPQGPYGYTF

V gene: TRBV14
J gene: TRBJ1-4
clone size: NA
D gene: NA
CDR3 DNA: TGTGCCAGCAGCCGCCGCCGCGGGAGAAATGAAAAACTGTTTTTT
CDR3 protein: CASSRRRGRNEKLFF

V gene: TRBV7-8
J gene: TRBJ2-1
clone size: NA
D gene: NA
CDR3 DNA: TGTGCCAGCTCCACCCCCGCAGATGAGCAGTTCTTC
CDR3 protein: CASSTPADEQFF

V gene: TRBV15
J gene: TRBJ2-5
clone size: NA
D gene: TRBD1
CDR3 DNA: TGTGCCACCAACCCGATAGGACAGGTCCAAGAGACCCAGTACTTC
CDR3 protein: CATNPIGQVQETQYF

V gene: TRBV5-1
J gene: TRBJ1-4
clone size: NA
D gene: TRBD1
CDR3 DNA: TGCGCCAGCAGCTTAAGGGACAGCGCTAATGAAAAACTGTTTTTT
CDR3 protein: CASSLRDSANEKLFF

V gene: TRBV4-2
J gene: TRBJ2-1
clone size: NA
D gene: NA
CDR3 DNA: TGTGCCAGCAGCCAAGACACTAGCATGGATGAGCAGTTCTTC
CDR3 protein: CASSQDTSMDEQFF

V gene: TRBV6-1
J gene: TRBJ2-7
clone size: once
D gene: NA
CDR3 DNA: TGTGCCAGCAGTGAACATTGGACAGCTTACGAGCAGTACTTC
CDR3 protein: CASSEHWTAYEQYF

V gene: TRBV7-8
J gene: TRBJ2-3
clone size: NA
D gene: NA
CDR3 DNA: TGTGCCAGCAGCTTGGAGGGAACAGATACGCAGTATTTT
CDR3 protein: CASSLEGTDTQYF

V gene: TRBV2
J gene: TRBJ1-2
clone size: NA
D gene: TRBD1
CDR3 DNA: TGTGCCAGCAGTGGCGGAGGGGGCGACTATGGCTACACCTTC
CDR3 protein: CASSGGGGDYGYTF

V gene: TRBV5-4
J gene: TRBJ2-7
clone size: NA
D gene: TRBD2
CDR3 DNA: TGTGCCAGCAGCTTGGCTATGGCGGGAGCCTCCTACGAGCAGTACTTC
CDR3 protein: CASSLAMAGASYEQYF

V gene: TRBV27
J gene: TRBJ1-5
clone size: NA
D gene: TRBD1
CDR3 DNA: TGTGCCAGCAGCACCCGACGGACAGGGCCAAATCAGCCCCAGCATTTT
CDR3 protein: CASSTRRTGPNQPQHF

V gene: TRBV19
J gene: TRBJ2-7
clone size: NA
D gene: NA
CDR3 DNA: TGTGCCAGTAGTATACCCGATAACGAGCAGTACTTC
CDR3 protein: CASSIPDNEQYF

V gene: TRBV6-5
J gene: TRBJ2-5
clone size: once
D gene: NA
CDR3 DNA: TGTGCCAGCAGTTACGGGGCCCAAGAGACCCAGTACTTC
CDR3 protein: CASSYGAQETQYF